The 30 T cell receptor beta chains in this list originate from one sample, sequenced in a study of regulatory T cells in long-lasting Graves disease. TCR beta libraries were built with iRepertoire HTBI primers and Arm-PCR of CDR3 regions. TCRdb processed the multiplex PCR reads anew with MiXCR; each CDR3 protein has one entry. The data contain 410,000 or so distinct CDR3 sequences, around 14% of them singletons. Time point here: newly diagnosed GD, antithyroid drugs for less than 3 months. The authors made the TCR library using RNA they extracted from PBMCs. Separately, the same data were catalogued under a study of T cells in Graves' hyperthyroidism and ophthalmopathy.

The sequences come from peripheral blood mononuclear cells (PBMCs), collected at new diagnosis, from a patient treated with antithyroid drugs. These receptors came from a woman in her 30s with Graves disease.

This clonotype appeared many times. The CDR3 spells CASSMGPAGTQYF. CDR3 nucleotides: TGTGCCAGCAGCATGGGACCGGCGGGGACCCAGTACTTC. The V call is TRBV28, the J call TRBJ2-5, with D perhaps assigned TRBD1 or TRBD2 (5 bases each). The germline V gene encodes CDR1 MDHEN and CDR2 SYDVKM. Trimming took 6 bases from V and 7 from J, leaving 15 bases between them. There are 13 residues in the CDR3.

This clonotype was counted many times. The genes are TRBV30 and TRBJ2-7, with D hard to call. V dropped 2 bases and J dropped 6 bases, with 14 bases sitting between them. Germline CDR1 GTSNPN, CDR2 SVGIG (reference sequence). This CDR3 is 13 amino acids long. The CDR3 region is CAWSNSGPLEQYF. CDR3 nucleotide sequence: TGTGCCTGGAGTAATTCCGGGCCTCTCGAGCAGTACTTC.

This clonotype was counted at least ten times. The rearrangement uses TRBV28 and TRBJ1-2; D not certain. CDR1 is MDHEN, CDR2 SYDVKM, per germline. The CDR3 consists of 13 residues. The V gene lost 2 bases and the J gene lost 2 bases, with 6 bases spanning the gap. The CDR3 bases are TGTGCCAGCAGTTTACGACAAAACTATGGCTACACCTTC. Translating it yields CASSLRQNYGYTF.

The chain carries TRBV20-1 and TRBJ1-1; the match to TRBD1 covers 7 bases. The germline CDR1 and CDR2 sequences are DFQATT and SNEGSKA (reference sequence). CDR3 length: 13 amino acids. The trim removed 4 bases at V and 1 base at J, leaving 3 bases unmatched. CDR3 DNA sequence: TGCAGTGCTAAGGGGGCGGGGAACACTGAAGCTTTCTTT. Residues: CSAKGAGNTEAFF.

The chain uses TRBV19 and TRBJ2-3; 9 nucleotides align to TRBD2. The CDR3 is 14 amino acids. The trim removed 7 bases at V and 4 bases at J, leaving 6 bases unmatched. The germline V gene has CDR1 LNHDA and CDR2 SQIVND (reference sequence). The CDR3 region is CASKGLAGADTQYF. CDR3 bases: TGTGCCAGTAAGGGTTTAGCGGGAGCAGATACGCAGTATTTT.

This clonotype was picked up a small number of times. V and J are TRBV29-1 and TRBJ2-7, with 7 bases aligning to TRBD2. J was trimmed by 0 bases and V by 7 bases; bases with no gene match: 6. Germline V gene lookup returns CDR1 SQVTM and CDR2 ANQGSEA. CDR3 size: 13 residues. The CDR3 sequence: CSAGGGSSYEQYF. The CDR3 region has the DNA TGCAGCGCTGGGGGGGGATCCTCCTACGAGCAGTACTTC.

The chain uses TRBV5-5 and TRBJ2-7; TRBD2 aligns across 7 bases. Losses at the gene ends were 2 bases for V and 6 bases for J; bases not matched to a gene: 11. The CDR3 runs to 15 residues. CDR1 is SGHKS and CDR2 is YYEKEE in the germline V gene (reference sequence). This chain's CDR3 is CASSFRGGSAVEQYF. CDR3 in DNA: TGTGCCAGCAGCTTCCGGGGCGGGAGCGCGGTCGAGCAGTACTTC.

This clonotype was counted ten times or more. The chain couples TRBV6-4 to TRBJ2-3; 9 bases match TRBD2. The CDR3 contains 17 residues. Germline assignment: CDR1 MRHNA and CDR2 SNTAGT. Germline trimming cut 0 bases from V and 2 bases from J; bases unmatched to any gene: 6. Here the CDR3 DNA reads TGTGCCAGCAGTGACTCGACTAGCGGACTTAACACAGATACGCAGTATTTT. As protein: CASSDSTSGLNTDTQYF.

This clonotype was found many times. This chain joins TRBV20-1 and TRBJ2-1; 7 nucleotides line up with TRBD1. CDR1 and CDR2 from the germline V gene are DFQATT and SNEGSKA (reference sequence). Trimming cost V 5 bases and J 1 base; bases outside gene matches: 5. CDR3 size: 14 residues. The CDR3 sequence: CSAQTGNSYNEQFF. The CDR3 DNA reads TGCAGTGCTCAGACAGGGAATTCCTACAATGAGCAGTTCTTC.

The chain joins TRBV30 to TRBJ1-5; no clear D gene. The J call may be incorrect, as the DNA end agrees better with TRBJ1-6. The CDR3 runs to 14 residues. CDR1 is GTSNPN and CDR2 is SVGIG in the germline V gene (reference sequence). CDR3 sequence: CAWSVPAGNSPLHF. The CDR3 bases are TGTGCCTGGAGTGTACCGGCTGGTAATTCACCCCTCCACTTT.

This clonotype was counted only a few times. The chain employs TRBV10-3 and TRBJ1-3, with TRBD1 matching over 8 bases. The CDR3 runs 14 residues. J gave up 3 bases and V 7 bases, and 5 bases lay outside the gene matches. Germline lookup yields CDR1 ENHRY and CDR2 SYGVKD. The CDR3 DNA is TGTGCCATCAACCCAGGGGGCCTTGGAAACACCATATATTTT. Its protein product is CAINPGGLGNTIYF.

V usage is TRBV7-2 and J usage is TRBJ2-3; tentatively, D is TRBD2 (6 bases). V lost 5 bases and J lost 4, with 13 bases in between. The CDR3 loop spans 14 amino acids. Germline V gene data show CDR1 as SGHTA and CDR2 as FQGNSA. CDR3 sequence: CASSPGTSADTQYF. In DNA form, the CDR3 reads TGTGCCAGCAGCCCGGGGACTTCCGCAGATACGCAGTATTTT.

The V gene is TRBV7-2, the J gene TRBJ1-5, with D hard to call. V lost 6 bases and J 1 base, leaving 22 bases between the germline ends. The CDR3 contains 18 residues. Germline loops: CDR1 SGHTA, CDR2 FQGNSA. The CDR3 sequence: CASRYNGWRRYSNQPQHF. CDR3 coding DNA: TGTGCCAGCAGGTACAATGGGTGGAGGAGATACAGCAATCAGCCCCAGCATTTT.

Of note for this clonotype: Since a much larger clone is just one base distant, this may be a read error. This sequence joins TRBV2 and TRBJ1-1; no reliable D call. This CDR3 has 13 residues. Germline CDR1 and CDR2: SNHLY and FYNNEI. V was clipped by 6 bases and J by 1 base, with 9 bases between them. DNA for the CDR3: TGTGCCAGCAGCACACGGACGAACACTGAAGCTTTCTTT. It encodes CASSTRTNTEAFF.

The V gene is TRBV12-3 or TRBV12-4, the J gene TRBJ2-6; 14 bases line up with TRBD2. V shed 7 bases, J shed 2 bases, and the junction held 16 bases outside the gene matches. The length of the CDR3 is 21 residues. CDR3 sequence: CASIGPGQKGLAGAGANVLTF. In DNA, the CDR3 is TGTGCCAGCATCGGACCGGGACAGAAGGGACTAGCGGGAGCTGGGGCCAACGTCCTGACTTTC.

In DNA, the CDR3 is TGCGCCAGCAGCAGCGGACTAGCGGGAGGGGGGGGGAATGAGCAGTTCTTC. Translation gives CASSSGLAGGGGNEQFF. This sequence joins TRBV5-1 and TRBJ2-1; 15 positions agree with TRBD2. Germline loops: CDR1 SGHRS, CDR2 YFSETQ. The CDR3 consists of 17 residues. Trimming took 4 bases from V and 7 from J; bases not matched to a gene: 9.

The J gene is TRBJ1-2, the V gene TRBV4-1, with D unclear. The ends were cut back, 3 bases at V and 7 bases at J, with 18 bases in the middle. Germline-derived CDR1 and CDR2 are MGHRA and YSYEKL. CDR3 length: 15 amino acids. The CDR3 loop is CASSQWAPFGGGYTF. In DNA, the CDR3 is TGCGCCAGCAGCCAGTGGGCCCCCTTTGGCGGTGGCTACACCTTC.

This clonotype was counted many times. The chain joins TRBV28 to TRBJ1-5; D is undetermined. Germline V CDR1 and CDR2: MDHEN, SYDVKM. The CDR3 loop spans 15 amino acids. Trimming removed 3 bases from V and 9 bases from J, with 18 bases in between. CDR3 sequence: CASSFPAGPTRPQHF. Here the CDR3 DNA reads TGTGCCAGCAGTTTCCCGGCAGGCCCTACCCGGCCCCAGCATTTT.

This clonotype was seen more than once but under ten times. The rearrangement links TRBV7-9 to TRBJ1-1; D possibly corresponds to TRBD1 (5 bases). The CDR3 loop spans 14 amino acids. V was cut by 9 bases and J by 0 bases, with 14 bases left in between. CDR1 and CDR2 from the germline V gene are SEHNR and FQNEAQ (reference sequence). CDR3 amino acids: CASFVTGMNTEAFF. The CDR3 DNA reads TGTGCCAGTTTTGTCACAGGAATGAACACTGAAGCTTTCTTT. The whole variable domain, remainder taken from reference TRBV7-9 and TRBJ1-1, is DTGVSQNPRHKITKRGQNVTFRCDPISEHNRLYWYRQTLGQGPEFLTYFQNEAQLEKSRLLSDRFSAERPKGSFSTLEIQRTEQGDSAMYLCASFVTGMNTEAFFGQGTRLTVV.

This clonotype occurred many times. The CDR3 coding sequence is TGTGCCAGCAGTTACGGGCTAGCGGGAGCCGCCAACGAGCAGTACTTC. As protein: CASSYGLAGAANEQYF. The J gene is TRBJ2-7, the V gene TRBV6-5, with 10 bases lining up with TRBD2. Germline loops: CDR1 MNHEY, CDR2 SVGAGI. The CDR3 is made up of 16 amino acids. With 2 bases clipped from V and 5 bases from J, the junction kept 9 bases outside the gene matches.

This clonotype has a count of ten or more. The genes are TRBV20-1 and TRBJ2-1, with a weak D call TRBD2 (5 bases). The CDR3 runs 12 residues. V lost 2 bases to trimming and J lost 9 bases, with 11 bases between them. Germline values: CDR1 DFQATT, CDR2 SNEGSKA (reference sequence). The CDR3 DNA sequence: TGCAGTGCTAGAATGGCACGGGGTGAGCAGTTCTTC. This gives the protein CSARMARGEQFF.

In this sample, this clonotype turned up many times. The rearrangement uses TRBV7-8 and TRBJ2-3; TRBD2 aligns across 15 bases. The length of the CDR3 is 17 residues. CDR1 is SGHVS, CDR2 FQNEAQ, per germline. Trimming took 2 bases from V and 4 from J; bases not matched to a gene: 4. Here the CDR3 DNA reads TGTGCCAGCAGCTTATCGGGACTAGCGGGGGGACCAGATACGCAGTATTTT. Its translation is CASSLSGLAGGPDTQYF.

This clonotype was found a few times. V is TRBV24-1 and J is TRBJ2-1, with D perhaps being TRBD1 or TRBD2 (5 bases each). The CDR3 totals 17 residues. Trimming removed 0 bases from V and 5 bases from J, with 16 bases in between. The germline V gene encodes CDR1 KGHDR and CDR2 SFDVKD. The chain's CDR3 is CATSDLPRGTKDNEQFF. CDR3 in DNA: TGTGCCACCAGTGATTTGCCCCGGGGCACCAAGGACAATGAGCAGTTCTTC.

J is TRBJ1-1 and V is TRBV6-1; the D gene is possibly TRBD1 (6 bases). The CDR3 is 14 amino acids. CDR1 and CDR2 from the germline V gene are MNHNS and SASEGT. Deletions cut 8 bases from V and 5 bases from J, with 18 bases between. The CDR3 protein is CASGPRGRLTEAFF. In DNA, the CDR3 is TGTGCCAGCGGGCCCCGGGGGCGGCTTACTGAAGCTTTCTTT.

The CDR3 spells CASKSPVDTQYF. The CDR3 DNA sequence: TGTGCCAGCAAGAGCCCCGTGGATACGCAGTATTTT. The V gene is TRBV13, the J gene TRBJ2-3; D gene ambiguous. Germline assignment: CDR1 PRHDT and CDR2 FYEKMQ (reference sequence). There are 12 residues in the CDR3. Trimming removed 7 bases at V and 6 bases at J, with 11 bases between. Full variable domain (remainder filled in from reference TRBV13 and TRBJ2-3): AAGVIQSPRHLIKEKRETATLKCYPIPRHDTVYWYQQGPGQDPQFLISFYEKMQSDKGSIPDRFSAQQFSDYHSELNMSSLELGDSALYFCASKSPVDTQYFGPGTRLTVL.

The V and J genes are TRBV6-1 and TRBJ2-7, with 12 nucleotides matching TRBD1. CDR1 MNHNS and CDR2 SASEGT come from the germline V gene. The CDR3 extends over 18 amino acids. J gave up 3 bases and V 2 bases, and 11 bases lay outside the gene matches. The DNA for the CDR3 is TGTGCCAGCAGTGAATGGGGGACAGGGGGCGGCATAGGCTACGAGCAGTACTTC. Its translation is CASSEWGTGGGIGYEQYF.

This clonotype has at least ten counts. The chain links TRBV5-1 to TRBJ2-3; no definite D call. Germline values: CDR1 SGHRS, CDR2 YFSETQ. V was pared by 3 bases and J by 0 bases, with 8 bases between. The CDR3 is made up of 14 amino acids. CDR3 amino acids: CASSSAASTDTQYF. As DNA, the CDR3 is TGCGCCAGCAGCTCTGCGGCTAGCACAGATACGCAGTATTTT.

V gene TRBV7-3 combines with J gene TRBJ2-3, with 7 nucleotides matching TRBD2. CDR1 is SGHTA and CDR2 is FQGTGA in the germline V gene. Losses at the gene ends were 0 bases for V and 11 bases for J; bases not matched to a gene: 5. CDR3 size: 13 residues. The chain's CDR3 is CASSLTGGRGQYF. The CDR3 DNA is TGTGCCAGCAGCTTAACGGGCGGGAGAGGGCAGTATTTT.

This clonotype showed up many times. The rearrangement uses TRBV12-3 or TRBV12-4 and TRBJ1-2; D unclear. Trimming took off 1 base at V and 8 bases at J, with 8 bases between the two ends. The CDR3 sequence is 12 residues long. The CDR3 here is CASSLGQGGYTF. The CDR3 DNA reads TGTGCCAGCAGTTTAGGACAAGGAGGCTACACCTTC.

The chain links TRBV12-3 or TRBV12-4 to TRBJ2-6; no clear D gene. V lost 7 bases and J lost 0, with 7 bases in between. This CDR3 has 14 amino acids. CDR3 region: CASMRTSGANVLTF. In DNA, the CDR3 is TGTGCCAGCATGAGGACCTCTGGGGCCAACGTCCTGACTTTC.